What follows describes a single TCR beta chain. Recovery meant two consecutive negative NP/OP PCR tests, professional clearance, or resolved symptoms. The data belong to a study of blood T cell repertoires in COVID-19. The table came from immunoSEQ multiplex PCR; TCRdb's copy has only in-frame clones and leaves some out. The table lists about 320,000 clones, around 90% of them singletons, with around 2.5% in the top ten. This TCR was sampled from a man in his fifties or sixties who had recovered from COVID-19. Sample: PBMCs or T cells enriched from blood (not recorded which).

CDR3 DNA: TGTGCCAGCGGGACAGGGGTCTCGGGCAATCAGCCCCAGCATTTT. Translated: CASGTGVSGNQPQHF. The chain carries TRBV3-1 (or the pseudogene TRBV3-2) and TRBJ1-5, with TRBD1 matching 10 bases. This CDR3 region has 15 residues. The germline V gene encodes CDR1 LGHDT and CDR2 YNNKEL (reference sequence). V lost 8 bases, J lost 2 bases, and 6 bases stayed unmatched.